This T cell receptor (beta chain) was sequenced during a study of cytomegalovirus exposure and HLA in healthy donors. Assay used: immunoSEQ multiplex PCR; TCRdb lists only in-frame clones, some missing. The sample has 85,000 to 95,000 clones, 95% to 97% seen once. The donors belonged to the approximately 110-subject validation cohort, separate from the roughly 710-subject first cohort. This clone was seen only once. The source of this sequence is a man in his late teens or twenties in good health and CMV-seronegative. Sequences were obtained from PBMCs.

The CDR3 DNA is TGTGCCAGCTCACCTGGACTACAAGAGACCCAGTACTTC. Its protein product is CASSPGLQETQYF. The chain combines TRBV18 with TRBJ2-5, with D perhaps TRBD2 (6 bases). The CDR3 spans 13 residues. V shed 3 bases and J shed 2 bases, with 7 bases lying between them. Germline loops: CDR1 KGHSH, CDR2 LQKENI. Filled out from reference TRBV18 and TRBJ2-5, the complete variable domain reads NAGVMQNPRHLVRRRGQEARLRCSPMKGHSHVYWYRQLPEEGLKFMVYLQKENIIDESGMPKERFSAEFPKEGPSILRIQQVVRGDSAAYFCASSPGLQETQYFGPGTRLLVL.